What follows describes a single TCR beta chain. The data derive from a study of blood T cell repertoires in COVID-19. This CDR3 contains 13 residues. V shed 3 bases and J shed 8 bases, with 10 bases lying between them. CDR1 SGHTA and CDR2 FQGNSA come from the germline V gene. The table came from immunoSEQ multiplex PCR; TCRdb's copy has only in-frame clones and leaves some out. The table records around 150,000 clones, about 86% of them present only once. The clonotype comes from a woman over 75 with acute or convalescent COVID-19. V and J are TRBV7-2 and TRBJ1-4; D remains ambiguous. Sequenced sample: peripheral blood. In DNA, the CDR3 is TGTGCCAGCAGCTTCCAACCCTACGAAAAACTGTTTTTT. As protein: CASSFQPYEKLFF.